What follows are 30 T cell receptor beta chains derived from one specimen sequenced in a study of CD8 T cell repertoires and HIV-1 epitope variants (dated by TCRdb to 2019 to 2021). The library was generated by the immunoSEQ multiplex PCR assay. Here the immuneACCESS table is served through TCRdb, limited to in-frame sequences with V and J called. Missing clones are a known gap in these copies; in checked studies unresolved V genes cover under half, and the rest lacks a known reason. Recorded for this sample are several thousand clones; about 62% of them occurred a single time. Around two fifths of the sample lies in the top ten. These receptors are not linked to any known antigen. Sequencing was carried out using cultured CD8+ T cells derived from PBMCs. Receptor source: a male donor with HIV.

The J gene is TRBJ2-5, the V gene TRBV5-6; 7 bases line up with TRBD1. CDR3 length equals 16 residues. V shed 1 base and J 4 bases; nucleotides not matched to a gene: 10. The germline V gene encodes CDR1 SGHDT and CDR2 YYEEEE. CDR3 nucleotide sequence: TGTGCCAGCAGCTTGCCGGGACAGATTAATTCAGAGACCCAGTACTTC. Translating it yields CASSLPGQINSETQYF. The whole variable domain, filled in from reference TRBV5-6 and TRBJ2-5, reads DAGVTQSPTHLIKTRGQQVTLRCSPKSGHDTVSWYQQALGQGPQFIFQYYEEEERQRGNFPDRFSGHQFPNYSSELNVNALLLGDSALYLCASSLPGQINSETQYFGPGTRLLVL.

This clone was seen once. One end of the junction does not line up with germline, which may come from a read error. The chain couples TRBV5-1 to TRBJ2-1; the D is unclear. CDR1 and CDR2 from the germline V gene are SGHRS and YFSETQ. The CDR3 covers 13 residues. The CDR3 DNA reads TGCGCCAGCAGCTTAGACGGGTTGGCAGGTACCCTCTTC. This codes for CASSLDGLAGTLF. The entire variable domain, with the rest obtained from reference TRBV5-1 and TRBJ2-1, is as follows: KAGVTQTPRYLIKTRGQQVTLSCSPISGHRSVSWYQQTPGQGLQFLFEYFSETQRNKGNFPGRFSGRQFSNSRSEMNVSTLELGDSALYLCASSLDGLAGTLFGPGTRLTVL.

The chain employs TRBV4-1 and TRBJ2-7; TRBD2 is a possible D gene (6 bases). V was clipped by 1 base and J by 0 bases, with 13 bases between them. CDR1 is MGHRA and CDR2 is YSYEKL in the germline V gene. The CDR3 loop spans 16 amino acids. CDR3 in amino acids: CASSQAPGLPSYEQYF. The CDR3 DNA sequence: TGCGCCAGCAGCCAAGCGCCGGGACTGCCCTCCTACGAGCAGTACTTC.

Worth noting for this clone: A read error may explain this, as a much larger clone is one base away. Other DNA sequences in the same sample also yield this CDR3. This chain connects TRBV27 to TRBJ1-6, with TRBD1 matching 8 bases. Germline CDR1 is MNHEY and CDR2 is SMNVEV (reference sequence). The CDR3 consists of 16 residues. DNA for the CDR3: TGTGCCAGCAGCAGGACTAGCAGGGGGCATAATTCACCCCTCCATTTT. Translating gives CASSRTSRGHNSPLHF.

By frequency in the sample, this clone is medium-sized (0.01 to 0.1%). In DNA, the CDR3 is TGCGCCAGCAGCTCCCTTCTCACGGAGACCCAGTACTTC. Protein product: CASSSLLTETQYF. The J gene is TRBJ2-5, the V gene TRBV4-3; D remains ambiguous. Per germline, CDR1 LGHNA and CDR2 YSLEER. The CDR3 totals 13 residues. Trimming stripped 5 bases from V and 5 bases from J, with 12 bases between.

In its sample, this clone was seen once. This rearrangement joins TRBV15 to TRBJ1-1, with 7 bases aligning to TRBD1. J was trimmed by 3 bases and V by 4 bases; bases with no gene match: 5. Germline V CDR1 and CDR2: LNHNV, YYDKDF (reference sequence). The CDR3 consists of 14 residues. The CDR3 nucleotides read TGTGCCACCAGCAAGGGGACAGACCACACTGAAGCTTTCTTT. Residues: CATSKGTDHTEAFF.

The chain couples TRBV19 to TRBJ2-1; D ambiguous. V lost 8 bases and J 6 bases, leaving 11 bases between the germline ends. The CDR3 contains 12 residues. Germline CDR1 LNHDA, CDR2 SQIVND (reference sequence). As DNA, the CDR3 is TGTGCCAGTGGCTTAGTATCCAATGAGCAGTTCTTC. Amino acids: CASGLVSNEQFF.

The J gene is TRBJ1-6, the V gene TRBV4-3; unclear D gene. V was trimmed by 1 base and J by 9 bases, leaving 10 bases between them. CDR3 length: 14 residues. Germline values: CDR1 LGHNA, CDR2 YSLEER. CDR3 nucleotide sequence: TGCGCCAGCAGCCAAGGGGAGGGAGGTTCACCCCTCCACTTT. This codes for CASSQGEGGSPLHF.

The rearrangement links TRBV11-3 to TRBJ2-2; 9 nucleotides match TRBD1. Looked up from germline, CDR1 is SGHNT and CDR2 is YENEEA. V gave up 3 bases and J gave up 6 bases; unmatched junction bases: 11. The CDR3 spans 17 residues. CDR3 nucleotides: TGTGCCAGCAGCTTCGCCCCGGGACAGGGAGATGCCGGGGAGCTGTTTTTT. This translates into CASSFAPGQGDAGELFF.

This clone ranks as medium-sized. The rearrangement links TRBV28 to TRBJ2-7; D perhaps matches TRBD1 (5 bases). Germline loops: CDR1 MDHEN, CDR2 SYDVKM. There are 14 residues in the CDR3. V was trimmed by 4 bases and J by 4 bases, leaving 14 bases between them. The CDR3 is CASSSGLSDYEQYF. In DNA form, the CDR3 reads TGTGCCAGCAGTTCAGGGCTGTCGGATTACGAGCAGTACTTC. The whole variable domain, remainder taken from reference TRBV28 and TRBJ2-7, is DVKVTQSSRYLVKRTGEKVFLECVQDMDHENMFWYRQDPGLGLRLIYFSYDVKMKEKGDIPEGYSVSREKKERFSLILESASTNQTSMYLCASSSGLSDYEQYFGPGTRLTVT.

This clone ranks as medium-sized. The rearrangement joins TRBV7-9 to TRBJ2-2; D is undetermined. Germline V CDR1 and CDR2: SEHNR, FQNEAQ (reference sequence). V gave up 5 bases and J gave up 7 bases, with 8 bases separating them. The CDR3 is 12 residues long. The CDR3 here is CASSLQDGELFF. CDR3 nucleotides: TGTGCCAGCAGCCTTCAGGACGGGGAGCTGTTTTTT.

This clone was recorded a few times. This sequence joins TRBV28 and TRBJ2-1; 7 bases agree with TRBD2. The CDR3 length is 12 residues. The V segment lost 6 bases and the J segment 15 bases; nucleotides outside the gene matches: 11. Germline CDR1 and CDR2: MDHEN and SYDVKM. The CDR3 coding sequence is TGTGCCAGCAGCCGGGGGAGCGGGGATGGGTTCTTC. Its protein product is CASSRGSGDGFF.

A few counts support this clone. The junction does not match germline at one end; this may be a read error. This chain links TRBV5-4 with TRBJ2-1, with a tentative D call TRBD2 (6 bases). Germline loops: CDR1 SGHNT, CDR2 YYREEE (reference sequence). The CDR3 length is 16 residues. The CDR3 is CASSSGGQGPYNEQFF. The DNA for the CDR3 is TGTGCCAGCAGCTCTGGAGGGCAGGGACCCTATAATGAGCAGTTCTTC.

This clone was recorded a few times. The chain combines TRBV7-2 with TRBJ2-4; D may correspond to TRBD1 or TRBD2 (5 bases each). The CDR3 is 15 residues long. The ends were cut back, 5 bases at V and 0 bases at J, with 11 bases in the middle. Germline CDR1 SGHTA, CDR2 FQGNSA. Here the CDR3 reads CASSPGALAKNIQYF. The CDR3 region has the DNA TGTGCCAGCAGCCCCGGGGCCCTAGCCAAAAACATTCAGTACTTC.

The gene calls are TRBV11-1 and TRBJ2-7; 9 positions match TRBD1. The trim removed 1 base at V and 4 bases at J, leaving 8 bases unmatched. This CDR3 contains 16 residues. From germline, CDR1 is SGHAT and CDR2 FQDESV (reference sequence). Written as DNA, the CDR3 is TGTGCCAGCAGCTTAGGCTCCGGGACAGGGATGTACGAGCAGTACTTC. It translates to CASSLGSGTGMYEQYF.

The genes are TRBV6-1 and TRBJ1-2; a possible D gene is TRBD1 (5 bases). Germline V CDR1 and CDR2: MNHNS, SASEGT. Trimming pared 3 bases from V and 4 bases from J, leaving 15 bases between. The CDR3 has 15 residues. The CDR3 sequence is CASSDRLQGGYGYTF. DNA for the CDR3: TGTGCCAGCAGTGACAGGTTGCAGGGAGGCTATGGCTACACCTTC.

The chain carries TRBV7-2 and TRBJ1-2; a weak D match, TRBD1 (5 bases). The CDR3 spans 14 residues. Trimming left V 4 bases short and J 3 bases short, with 12 bases between. Looked up from germline, CDR1 is SGHTA and CDR2 is FQGNSA. The CDR3 loop reads CASSSQGRDYGYTF. As DNA, the CDR3 is TGTGCCAGCAGCTCCCAGGGTAGGGACTATGGCTACACCTTC.

The V gene is TRBV11-2, the J gene TRBJ2-7; TRBD2 matches at 7 bases. The V gene end was trimmed by 2 bases and the J gene end by 4 bases; junction bases not matched to a gene: 5. This CDR3 comprises 14 residues. Germline-derived CDR1 and CDR2 are SGHAT and FQNNGV. For the CDR3, the DNA is TGTGCCAGCAGCTTATGGGGACTAACATACGAGCAGTACTTC. Its protein is CASSLWGLTYEQYF.

The chain combines TRBV6-1 with TRBJ1-4, with a weak D call TRBD1 (5 bases). Trimming took 8 bases from V and 5 from J, leaving 12 bases between them. CDR3 length equals 13 residues. The germline V gene has CDR1 MNHNS and CDR2 SASEGT. CDR3 sequence reads: CASLSRENEKLFF. The CDR3 DNA reads as TGTGCCAGCCTTTCCAGGGAGAATGAAAAACTGTTTTTT.

This chain connects TRBV6-5 to TRBJ2-1; a possible D gene is TRBD1 (6 bases). Germline CDR1 is MNHEY and CDR2 is SVGAGI. This CDR3 has 13 residues. V lost 5 bases, J lost 8 bases, and 13 bases lay in between. CDR3 region: CASSLGGLDEQFF. For the CDR3, the DNA is TGTGCCAGCAGTCTAGGGGGTTTAGATGAGCAGTTCTTC.

The table lists this clone with a few counts. The rearrangement joins TRBV28 to TRBJ2-1, with TRBD2 identical over 11 bases. CDR1 and CDR2 from the germline V gene are MDHEN and SYDVKM. V was pared by 4 bases and J by 2 bases, with 7 bases of the junction left unmatched. The CDR3 runs 17 residues. DNA of the CDR3: TGTGCCAGCAGTTCAGAAATTAGCGGGAGGGCCTACAATGAGCAGTTCTTC. Amino acid sequence: CASSSEISGRAYNEQFF.

V gene TRBV11-2 combines with J gene TRBJ1-1, with D possibly being TRBD1 (5 bases). Deletions cut 1 base from V and 3 bases from J, with 9 bases between. Per germline, CDR1 SGHAT and CDR2 FQNNGV. CDR3 size: 14 residues. The CDR3 sequence: CASSLGGPHTEAFF. CDR3 nucleotides: TGTGCCAGCAGCTTAGGGGGACCCCACACTGAAGCTTTCTTT.

This chain uses TRBV5-1 with TRBJ2-2; weak D call: TRBD2 (5 bases). The germline V gene has CDR1 SGHRS and CDR2 YFSETQ. Trimming removed 0 bases from V and 3 bases from J, with 12 bases in between. CDR3 length: 16 amino acids. CDR3 loop: CASSLAVVGDTGELFF. CDR3 nucleotides: TGCGCCAGCAGCTTGGCCGTGGTGGGAGACACCGGGGAGCTGTTTTTT.

For the CDR3, the DNA is TGTGCCAGCAGCTTGGCGGCGGCCTACGAGCAGTACTTC. It codes for CASSLAAAYEQYF. This sequence joins TRBV7-9 and TRBJ2-7, with D uncertain. Trimming took 3 bases from V and 2 from J, leaving 8 bases between them. Germline V gene lookup returns CDR1 SEHNR and CDR2 FQNEAQ (reference sequence). The CDR3 is made up of 13 amino acids.

In this sample, this clone turned up once. The chain links TRBV5-6 to TRBJ1-4; D unclear. The V and J ends lost 2 bases and 4 bases respectively, with 6 bases between them. Germline lookup yields CDR1 SGHDT and CDR2 YYEEEE. There are 13 residues in the CDR3. The CDR3 sequence: CASSFGHNEKLFF. The CDR3 DNA reads TGTGCCAGCAGCTTCGGGCATAATGAAAAACTGTTTTTT.

The gene calls are TRBV6-6 and TRBJ2-2; TRBD1 matches at 9 bases. Per the germline V gene, CDR1 is MNHNY and CDR2 is SVGAGI (reference sequence). This CDR3 is 15 amino acids long. Trimming at V came to 5 bases and at J to 5 bases, leaving 6 bases not matched to a gene. The DNA of the CDR3 is TGTGCCAGCAGTCAACAGGGGGCGCGGACCGGGGAGCTGTTTTTT. Translated, it gives CASSQQGARTGELFF.

The chain joins TRBV28 to TRBJ2-3; D is possibly TRBD2 (6 bases). CDR3 length equals 19 residues. Germline lookup yields CDR1 MDHEN and CDR2 SYDVKM. V dropped 5 bases and J dropped 0 bases, with 24 bases sitting between them. CDR3 coding DNA: TGTGCCAGCAGTGCCGCCGGAGGGTACCAGTCCATTAGCACAGATACGCAGTATTTT. Translation: CASSAAGGYQSISTDTQYF.

This sequence joins TRBV4-3 and TRBJ2-3; D perhaps matches TRBD1 (6 bases). Germline assignment: CDR1 LGHNA and CDR2 YSLEER. The V and J ends lost 4 bases and 2 bases respectively, with 13 bases between them. The CDR3 runs 15 residues. The CDR3 loop is CASSLRDTDTDTQYF. Here the CDR3 DNA reads TGCGCCAGCAGCCTCCGGGACACTGACACAGATACGCAGTATTTT.

The table lists this clone with a few counts. The chain uses TRBV9 and TRBJ2-2; the match to TRBD2 covers 7 bases. This CDR3 comprises 15 residues. J gave up 4 bases and V 0 bases, and 3 bases lay outside the gene matches. Germline V gives CDR1 SGDLS, CDR2 YYNGEE. DNA for the CDR3: TGTGCCAGCAGCGTAGCTGGGGGGGGCACCGGGGAGCTGTTTTTT. This translates into CASSVAGGGTGELFF.

The CDR3 DNA follows: TGTGCCAGCAGTTACACGACAGGGGCCGAGCAGTACTTC. It translates to CASSYTTGAEQYF. This sequence joins TRBV6-5 and TRBJ2-7; 8 bases align to TRBD1. The germline V gene has CDR1 MNHEY and CDR2 SVGAGI. With V trimmed by 2 bases and J by 6 bases, 3 bases remained unmatched. The CDR3 consists of 13 residues.